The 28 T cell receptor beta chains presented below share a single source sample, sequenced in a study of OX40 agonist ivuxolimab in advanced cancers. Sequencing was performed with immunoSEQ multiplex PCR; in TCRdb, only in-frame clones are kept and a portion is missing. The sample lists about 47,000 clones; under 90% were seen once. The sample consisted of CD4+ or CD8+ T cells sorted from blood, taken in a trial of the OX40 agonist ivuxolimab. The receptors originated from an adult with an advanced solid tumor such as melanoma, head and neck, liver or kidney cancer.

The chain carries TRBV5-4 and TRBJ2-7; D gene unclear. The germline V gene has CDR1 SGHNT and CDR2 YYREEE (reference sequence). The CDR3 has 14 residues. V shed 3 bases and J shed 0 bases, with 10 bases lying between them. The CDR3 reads CASSYRASSYEQYF. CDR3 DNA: TGTGCCAGCAGCTACAGAGCGAGCTCCTACGAGCAGTACTTC.

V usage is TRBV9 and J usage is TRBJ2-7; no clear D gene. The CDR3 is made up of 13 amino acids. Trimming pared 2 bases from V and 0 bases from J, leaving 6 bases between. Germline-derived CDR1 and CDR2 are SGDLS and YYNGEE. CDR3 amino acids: CASSVGHSYEQYF. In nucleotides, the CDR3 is TGTGCCAGCAGCGTTGGGCACTCCTACGAGCAGTACTTC.

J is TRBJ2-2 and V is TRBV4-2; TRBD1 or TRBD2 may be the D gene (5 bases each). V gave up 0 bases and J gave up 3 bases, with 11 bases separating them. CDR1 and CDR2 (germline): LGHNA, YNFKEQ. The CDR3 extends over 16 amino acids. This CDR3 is CASSQDVGTYTGELFF. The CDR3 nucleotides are TGTGCCAGCAGCCAAGATGTAGGGACCTACACCGGGGAGCTGTTTTTT.

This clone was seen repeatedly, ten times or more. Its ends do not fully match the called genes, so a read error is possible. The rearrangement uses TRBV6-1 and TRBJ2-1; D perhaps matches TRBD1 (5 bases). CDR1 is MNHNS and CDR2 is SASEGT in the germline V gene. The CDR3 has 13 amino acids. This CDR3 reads CASSGGEPGVSVF. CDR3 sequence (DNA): TGTGCCAGCAGTGGGGGCGAACCTGGGGTATCCGTCTTC.

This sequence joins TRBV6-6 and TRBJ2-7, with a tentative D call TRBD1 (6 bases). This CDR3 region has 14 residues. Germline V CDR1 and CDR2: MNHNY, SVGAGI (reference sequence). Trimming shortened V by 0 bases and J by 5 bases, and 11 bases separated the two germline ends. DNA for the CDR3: TGTGCCAGCAGTTACTCCGAAGAGGGGGACGAGCAGTACTTC. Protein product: CASSYSEEGDEQYF.

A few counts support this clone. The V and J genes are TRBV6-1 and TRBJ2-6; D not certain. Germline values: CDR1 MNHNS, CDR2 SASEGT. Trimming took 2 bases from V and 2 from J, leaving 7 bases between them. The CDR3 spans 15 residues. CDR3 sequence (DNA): TGTGCCAGCAGTGAAAAAGGGACTGGGGCCAACGTCCTGACTTTC. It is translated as CASSEKGTGANVLTF.

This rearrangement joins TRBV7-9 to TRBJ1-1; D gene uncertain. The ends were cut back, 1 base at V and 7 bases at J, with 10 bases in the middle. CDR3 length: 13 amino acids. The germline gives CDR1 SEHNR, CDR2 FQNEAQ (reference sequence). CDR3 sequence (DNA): TGTGCCAGCAGCTTAGGCAGGCAGGATGAAGCTTTCTTT. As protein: CASSLGRQDEAFF. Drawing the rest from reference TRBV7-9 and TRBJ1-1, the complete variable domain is DTGVSQNPRHKITKRGQNVTFRCDPISEHNRLYWYRQTLGQGPEFLTYFQNEAQLEKSRLLSDRFSAERPKGSFSTLEIQRTEQGDSAMYLCASSLGRQDEAFFGQGTRLTVV.

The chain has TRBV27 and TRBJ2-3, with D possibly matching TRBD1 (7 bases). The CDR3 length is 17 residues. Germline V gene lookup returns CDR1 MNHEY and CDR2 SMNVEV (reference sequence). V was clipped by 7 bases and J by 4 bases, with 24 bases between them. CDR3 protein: CASKDGTWSGGSDTQYF. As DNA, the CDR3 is TGTGCCAGCAAAGACGGGACCTGGTCAGGGGGGTCAGATACGCAGTATTTT.

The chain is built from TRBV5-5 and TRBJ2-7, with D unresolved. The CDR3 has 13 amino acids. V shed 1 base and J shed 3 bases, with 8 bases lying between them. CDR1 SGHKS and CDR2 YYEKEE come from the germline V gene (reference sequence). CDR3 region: CASSLRADYEQYF. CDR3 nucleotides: TGTGCCAGCAGCTTGAGGGCAGACTACGAGCAGTACTTC.

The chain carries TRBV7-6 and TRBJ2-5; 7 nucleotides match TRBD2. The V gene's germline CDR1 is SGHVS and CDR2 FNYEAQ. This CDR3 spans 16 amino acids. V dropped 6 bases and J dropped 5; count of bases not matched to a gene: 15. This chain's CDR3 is CASRGVGPLGGETQYF. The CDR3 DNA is TGTGCCAGCAGGGGCGTGGGCCCGCTCGGGGGGGAGACCCAGTACTTC.

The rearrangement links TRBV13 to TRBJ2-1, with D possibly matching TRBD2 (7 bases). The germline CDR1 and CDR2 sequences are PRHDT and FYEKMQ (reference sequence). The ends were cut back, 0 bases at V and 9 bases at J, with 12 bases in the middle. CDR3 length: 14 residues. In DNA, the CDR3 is TGTGCCAGCAGCTTAGGATATAGGGGGGGTGAGCAGTTCTTC. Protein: CASSLGYRGGEQFF. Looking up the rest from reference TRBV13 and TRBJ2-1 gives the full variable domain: AAGVIQSPRHLIKEKRETATLKCYPIPRHDTVYWYQQGPGQDPQFLISFYEKMQSDKGSIPDRFSAQQFSDYHSELNMSSLELGDSALYFCASSLGYRGGEQFFGPGTRLTVL.

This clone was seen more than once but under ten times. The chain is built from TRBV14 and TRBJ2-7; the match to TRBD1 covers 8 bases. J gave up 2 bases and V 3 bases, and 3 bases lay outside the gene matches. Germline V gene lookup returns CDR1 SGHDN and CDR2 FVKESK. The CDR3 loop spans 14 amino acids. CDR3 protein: CASSQGTGAYEQYF. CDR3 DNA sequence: TGTGCCAGCAGCCAGGGGACAGGAGCCTACGAGCAGTACTTC.

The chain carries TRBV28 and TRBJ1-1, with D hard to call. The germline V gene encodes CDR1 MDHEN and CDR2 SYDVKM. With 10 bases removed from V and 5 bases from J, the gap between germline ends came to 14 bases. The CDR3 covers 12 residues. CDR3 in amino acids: CATWSKGTEAFF. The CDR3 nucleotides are TGTGCCACCTGGAGTAAAGGGACTGAAGCTTTCTTT.

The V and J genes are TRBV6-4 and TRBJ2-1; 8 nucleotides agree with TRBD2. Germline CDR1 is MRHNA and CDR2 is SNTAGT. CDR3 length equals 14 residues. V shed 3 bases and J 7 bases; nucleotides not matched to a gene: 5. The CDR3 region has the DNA TGTGCCAGCAGTGAAAGCGGGAGTACTAATGAGCAGTTCTTC. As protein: CASSESGSTNEQFF.

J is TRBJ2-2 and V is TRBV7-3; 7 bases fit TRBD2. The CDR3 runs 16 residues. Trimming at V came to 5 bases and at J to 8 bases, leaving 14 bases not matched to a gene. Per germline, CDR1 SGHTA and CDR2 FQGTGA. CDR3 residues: CASSPRLAPNPGELFF. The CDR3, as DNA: TGTGCCAGCAGCCCCAGACTAGCTCCAAACCCGGGGGAGCTGTTTTTT.

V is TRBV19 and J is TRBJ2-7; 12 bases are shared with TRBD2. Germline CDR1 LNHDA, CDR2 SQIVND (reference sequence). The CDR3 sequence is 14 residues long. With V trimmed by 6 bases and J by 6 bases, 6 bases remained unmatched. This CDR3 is CASRLTSGSSEQYF. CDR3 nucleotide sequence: TGTGCCAGTAGACTGACTAGCGGGAGTAGCGAGCAGTACTTC.

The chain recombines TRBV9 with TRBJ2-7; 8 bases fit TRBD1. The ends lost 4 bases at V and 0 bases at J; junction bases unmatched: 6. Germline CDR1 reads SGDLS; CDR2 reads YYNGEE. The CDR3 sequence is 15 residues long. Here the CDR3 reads CASSLGQGTSYEQYF. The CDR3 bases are TGTGCCAGCAGCTTAGGACAGGGCACCTCCTACGAGCAGTACTTC.

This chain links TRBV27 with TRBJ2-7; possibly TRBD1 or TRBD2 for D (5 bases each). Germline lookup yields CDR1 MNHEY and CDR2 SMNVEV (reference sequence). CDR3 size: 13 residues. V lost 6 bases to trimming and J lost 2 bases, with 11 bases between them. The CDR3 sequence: CASRFQGAYEQYF. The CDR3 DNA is TGTGCCAGCAGGTTCCAGGGAGCCTACGAGCAGTACTTC.

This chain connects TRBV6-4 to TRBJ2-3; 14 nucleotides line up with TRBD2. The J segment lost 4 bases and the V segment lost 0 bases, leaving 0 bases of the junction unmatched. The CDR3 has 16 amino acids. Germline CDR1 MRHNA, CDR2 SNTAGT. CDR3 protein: CASSDSTSGGADTQYF. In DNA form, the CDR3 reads TGTGCCAGCAGTGACTCGACTAGCGGGGGGGCAGATACGCAGTATTTT.

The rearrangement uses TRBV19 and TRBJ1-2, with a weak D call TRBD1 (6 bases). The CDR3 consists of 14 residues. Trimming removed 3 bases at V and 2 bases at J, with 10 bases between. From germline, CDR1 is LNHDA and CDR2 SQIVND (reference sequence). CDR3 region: CASSIPGANYGYTF. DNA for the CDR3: TGTGCCAGTAGTATTCCAGGGGCCAACTATGGCTACACCTTC.

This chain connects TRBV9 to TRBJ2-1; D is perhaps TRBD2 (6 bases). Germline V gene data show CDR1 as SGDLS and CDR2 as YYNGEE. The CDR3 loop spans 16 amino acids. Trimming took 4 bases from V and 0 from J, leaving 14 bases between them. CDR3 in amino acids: CASSRTREDSYNEQFF. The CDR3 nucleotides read TGTGCCAGCAGCCGTACAAGGGAGGACTCCTACAATGAGCAGTTCTTC. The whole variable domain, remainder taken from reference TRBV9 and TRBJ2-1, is DSGVTQTPKHLITATGQRVTLRCSPRSGDLSVYWYQQSLDQGLQFLIQYYNGEERAKGNILERFSAQQFPDLHSELNLSSLELGDSALYFCASSRTREDSYNEQFFGPGTRLTVL.

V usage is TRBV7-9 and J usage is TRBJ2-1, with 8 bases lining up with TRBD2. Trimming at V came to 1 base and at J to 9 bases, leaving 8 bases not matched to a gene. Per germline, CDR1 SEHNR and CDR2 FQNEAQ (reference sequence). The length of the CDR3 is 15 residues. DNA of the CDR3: TGTGCCAGCAGCTTAGTAGGTAGCGGGGTCGTTGAGCAGTTCTTC. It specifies CASSLVGSGVVEQFF.

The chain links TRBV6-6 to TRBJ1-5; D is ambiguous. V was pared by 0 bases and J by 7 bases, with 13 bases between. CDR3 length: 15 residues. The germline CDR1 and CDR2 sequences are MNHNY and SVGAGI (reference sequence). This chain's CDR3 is CASSYSSGEDQPQHF. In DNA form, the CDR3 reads TGTGCCAGCAGTTACTCTTCCGGGGAAGACCAGCCCCAGCATTTT.

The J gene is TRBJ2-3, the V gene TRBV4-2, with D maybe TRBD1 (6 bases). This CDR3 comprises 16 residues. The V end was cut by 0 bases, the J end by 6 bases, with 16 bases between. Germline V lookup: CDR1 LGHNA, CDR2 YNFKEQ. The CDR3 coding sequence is TGTGCCAGCAGCCAAGAGGTTGGGGGCGCATATGATACGCAGTATTTT. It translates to CASSQEVGGAYDTQYF.

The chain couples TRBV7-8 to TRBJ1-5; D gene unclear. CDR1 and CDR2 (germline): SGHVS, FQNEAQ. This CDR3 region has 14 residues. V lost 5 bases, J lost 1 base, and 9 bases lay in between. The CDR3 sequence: CASSLGISNQPQHF. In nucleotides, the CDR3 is TGTGCCAGCAGCCTAGGGATAAGCAATCAGCCCCAGCATTTT. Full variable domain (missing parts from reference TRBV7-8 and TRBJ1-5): GAGVSQSPRYKVAKRGQDVALRCDPISGHVSLFWYQQALGQGPEFLTYFQNEAQLDKSGLPSDRFFAERPEGSVSTLKIQRTQQEDSAVYLCASSLGISNQPQHFGDGTRLSIL.

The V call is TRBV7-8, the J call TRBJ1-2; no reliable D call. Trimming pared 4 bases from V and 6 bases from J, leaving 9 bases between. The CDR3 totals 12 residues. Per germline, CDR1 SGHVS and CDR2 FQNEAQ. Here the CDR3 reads CASSSSIHGYTF. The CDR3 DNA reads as TGTGCCAGCAGCTCGTCGATCCATGGCTACACCTTC.

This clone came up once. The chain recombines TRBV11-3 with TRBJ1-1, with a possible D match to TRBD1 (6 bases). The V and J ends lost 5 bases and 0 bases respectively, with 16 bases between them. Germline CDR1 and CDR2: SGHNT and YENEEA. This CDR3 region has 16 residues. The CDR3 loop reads CASSRVAGTLNTEAFF. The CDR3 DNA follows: TGTGCCAGCAGCCGCGTTGCCGGGACATTGAACACTGAAGCTTTCTTT.

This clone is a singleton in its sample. Here the CDR3 DNA reads TGTGCCAGCAGCTTAGAGCAGGTGACTGAGCAGTTCTTC. Translating gives CASSLEQVTEQFF. V is TRBV7-9 and J is TRBJ2-1; D uncertain. The V end lost 1 base, the J end lost 9 bases, and 10 bases lay between the germline ends. CDR1 and CDR2 from the germline V gene are SEHNR and FQNEAQ (reference sequence). The CDR3 covers 13 residues.